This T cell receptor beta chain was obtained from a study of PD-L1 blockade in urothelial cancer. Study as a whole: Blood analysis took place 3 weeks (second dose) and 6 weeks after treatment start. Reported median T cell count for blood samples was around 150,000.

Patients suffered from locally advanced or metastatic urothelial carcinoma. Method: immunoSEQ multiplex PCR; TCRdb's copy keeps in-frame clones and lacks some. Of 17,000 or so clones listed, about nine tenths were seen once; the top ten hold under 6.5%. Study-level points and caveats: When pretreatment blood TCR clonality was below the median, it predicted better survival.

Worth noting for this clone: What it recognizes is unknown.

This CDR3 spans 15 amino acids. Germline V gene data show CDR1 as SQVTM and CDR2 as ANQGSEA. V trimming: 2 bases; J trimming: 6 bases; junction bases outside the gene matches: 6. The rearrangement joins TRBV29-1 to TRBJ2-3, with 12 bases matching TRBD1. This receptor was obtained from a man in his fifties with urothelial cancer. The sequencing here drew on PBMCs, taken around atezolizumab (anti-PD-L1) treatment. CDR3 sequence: CSVERLGQGADTQYF. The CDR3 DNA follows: TGCAGCGTTGAACGGTTGGGACAGGGGGCGGATACGCAGTATTTT.